This TCR beta chain derives from a study of vaccination effects on CD4 cells after COVID-19. Study overall: It was two doses of either the BNT162b2 or mRNA-1273 vaccine that participants received.

Isolating CD4+ T cells followed approximately ten days of culture. On day 3 and again on day 7, half the medium was replaced with IL-2 medium. Findings and caveats of the study: Within healthy vaccinees, only 1 of 255 vaccine-induced clones displayed cross-reactivity with common cold coronaviruses.

TCRdb's table, derived via immunoSEQ multiplex PCR, lists solely in-frame clones and lacks some. The sample lists fewer than 75,000 clones; around 77% were seen once. CDR1 and CDR2 (germline): LNHDA, SQIVND (reference sequence). Trimming took off 4 bases at V and 6 bases at J, with 15 bases between the two ends. The CDR3 has 14 residues. As regards this clone: What it binds is not known.

Sequencing used CD4+ T cells from PBMCs cultured without peptide, obtained before COVID-19 vaccination. This rearrangement joins TRBV19 to TRBJ1-2; a possible D gene is TRBD1 (5 bases). This TCR was sampled from a human donor who received a COVID-19 vaccine. The CDR3 sequence is CASSRSLGEDGYTF. The CDR3 coding sequence is TGTGCCAGTAGTAGGAGTCTGGGGGAGGATGGCTACACCTTC.